These 7 T cell receptor beta chains were sequenced from one sample in a study of T cell responses to AZD1222 COVID-19 vaccine. This table comes from immunoSEQ multiplex PCR, and its TCRdb copy is limited to in-frame clones, with some not included. The sample records some 130,000 clones, roughly nine tenths being singletons. Sequenced material: peripheral blood, taken 28 days after the second AZD1222 dose. These TCRs come from an adult who received the AZD1222 COVID-19 vaccine.

The V gene is TRBV27, the J gene TRBJ1-1; D perhaps matches TRBD1 (5 bases). Trimming cost V 1 base and J 0 bases, with 9 bases left between them. CDR1 is MNHEY, CDR2 SMNVEV, per germline (reference sequence). This CDR3 spans 15 amino acids. CDR3: CASSLLTRVNTEAFF. CDR3 sequence (DNA): TGTGCCAGCAGTTTATTGACCAGGGTGAACACTGAAGCTTTCTTT.

This clone was seen a handful of times. V gene TRBV5-6 combines with J gene TRBJ2-7; D is unresolved. The germline V gene has CDR1 SGHDT and CDR2 YYEEEE. The CDR3 contains 11 residues. Trimming took off 3 bases at V and 5 bases at J, with 6 bases between the two ends. The CDR3 protein is CASSYYDEQYF. The CDR3 nucleotides read TGTGCCAGCAGCTACTACGACGAGCAGTACTTC. Variable domain in full (rest from reference TRBV5-6 and TRBJ2-7): DAGVTQSPTHLIKTRGQQVTLRCSPKSGHDTVSWYQQALGQGPQFIFQYYEEEERQRGNFPDRFSGHQFPNYSSELNVNALLLGDSALYLCASSYYDEQYFGPGTRLTVT.

The chain couples TRBV5-4 to TRBJ2-7; TRBD1 matches 7 bases. The trim removed 4 bases at V and 2 bases at J, leaving 9 bases unmatched. CDR3 size: 15 residues. Germline values: CDR1 SGHNT, CDR2 YYREEE (reference sequence). The CDR3 DNA sequence: TGTGCCAGCAGCCCGCCAGGGCAGGGGGCCTACGAGCAGTACTTC. Translating gives CASSPPGQGAYEQYF.

The chain links TRBV6-1 to TRBJ1-3; no definite D call. Germline V gene lookup returns CDR1 MNHNS and CDR2 SASEGT. CDR3 length: 15 residues. V was pared by 2 bases and J by 2 bases, with 10 bases between. This CDR3 reads CASSEHLFAGNTIYF. CDR3 sequence (DNA): TGTGCCAGCAGTGAACACCTCTTCGCTGGAAACACCATATATTTT.

V is TRBV4-1 and J is TRBJ1-1; D may be TRBD1 (6 bases). Per the germline V gene, CDR1 is MGHRA and CDR2 is YSYEKL. The CDR3 consists of 18 residues. Between the trimmed V and J ends, which lost 3 bases and 3 bases, there was a span of 23 bases. In DNA form, the CDR3 reads TGCGCCAGCAGCCAGGGCAACCGGGGAGAGGGGGTAGACACTGAAGCTTTCTTT. It is translated as CASSQGNRGEGVDTEAFF.

V usage is TRBV10-1 and J usage is TRBJ1-1, with unresolved D. This CDR3 spans 15 amino acids. Between the trimmed V and J ends, which lost 0 bases and 1 base, there was a span of 9 bases. Germline V gives CDR1 WNHNN, CDR2 SYGVQD (reference sequence). CDR3 in amino acids: CASSESGMGNTEAFF. CDR3 DNA sequence: TGCGCCAGCAGTGAGTCTGGGATGGGGAACACTGAAGCTTTCTTT.

The chain uses TRBV4-3 and TRBJ1-2, with D possibly being TRBD1 (5 bases). The CDR3 has 16 amino acids. In germline, CDR1 is LGHNA, CDR2 YSLEER. The ends were cut back, 0 bases at V and 7 bases at J, with 18 bases in the middle. Here the CDR3 reads CASSQDVGRVKSGYTF. The CDR3 bases are TGCGCCAGCAGCCAAGATGTCGGCAGGGTGAAGAGTGGCTACACCTTC.